The 9 T cell receptor beta chains given below trace back to one sample, sequenced in a study of blood T cells in healthy people across ages. With a J-beta primer mix and a sample-barcoded 5' primer, a second PCR ran about 7 to 11 cycles. Via MiXCR, TCRdb re-called the 5' RACE reads, giving one row per CDR3 protein. The sample yields some 1.5 million distinct CDR3 sequences, under 30% seen once. Material: blood. The source is a woman between 25 and 40 years old in good health.

This clonotype was recorded many times. This chain links TRBV6-5 with TRBJ2-7; the D gene is possibly TRBD2 (5 bases). The CDR3 loop spans 14 amino acids. Germline loops: CDR1 MNHEY, CDR2 SVGAGI. V was clipped by 7 bases and J by 3 bases, with 16 bases between them. The CDR3, as DNA: TGTGCCAGCACACGCGGTAGCGAACTCTACGAGCAGTACTTC. Protein: CASTRGSELYEQYF.

This clonotype was picked up a small number of times. The chain uses TRBV20-1 and TRBJ2-2, with TRBD2 identical over 7 bases. Germline V gene data show CDR1 as DFQATT and CDR2 as SNEGSKA (reference sequence). This CDR3 contains 14 residues. J gave up 3 bases and V 3 bases, and 4 bases lay outside the gene matches. CDR3 sequence (DNA): TGCAGTGCTAGGAGAGCGGGGTACACCGGGGAGCTGTTTTTT. Translating gives CSARRAGYTGELFF.

This clonotype was detected a few times. This chain links TRBV19 with TRBJ2-3; D gene uncertain. Looked up from germline, CDR1 is LNHDA and CDR2 is SQIVND (reference sequence). V lost 3 bases and J lost 6, with 13 bases in between. The CDR3 is 14 residues long. Written as DNA, the CDR3 is TGTGCCAGTAGTATGTCGACGGTTCGGGATACGCAGTATTTT. Amino acids: CASSMSTVRDTQYF.

The chain uses TRBV18 and TRBJ1-4; TRBD1 is a possible D gene (6 bases). This CDR3 region has 16 residues. The germline V and J ends were trimmed by 2 bases and 8 bases, with 18 bases remaining between them. CDR1 is KGHSH and CDR2 is LQKENI in the germline V gene. This CDR3 reads CASSPVGNREFEKLFF. The CDR3 DNA reads as TGTGCCAGCTCACCAGTCGGAAACAGGGAGTTCGAAAAACTGTTTTTT. The full variable domain, in which reference TRBV18 and TRBJ1-4 provide the parts outside the CDR3, is NAGVMQNPRHLVRRRGQEARLRCSPMKGHSHVYWYRQLPEEGLKFMVYLQKENIIDESGMPKERFSAEFPKEGPSILRIQQVVRGDSAAYFCASSPVGNREFEKLFFGSGTQLSVL.

Notes on this clonotype: Given a much more abundant clone one base away, this may be a read error. This chain uses TRBV20-1 with TRBJ2-7; the D gene is possibly TRBD2 (5 bases). Between the trimmed V and J ends, which lost 3 bases and 0 bases, there was a span of 12 bases. Germline V gene data show CDR1 as DFQATT and CDR2 as SNEGSKA (reference sequence). This CDR3 has 14 amino acids. The DNA of the CDR3 is TGCAGTGCTAGTAGCGAGTCGAGCTCCTACGAGCAGTACTTC. Translating gives CSASSESSSYEQYF.

This clonotype was observed at least ten times. V and J are TRBV6-5 and TRBJ2-1, with TRBD2 identical over 10 bases. The CDR3 has 14 residues. V lost 6 bases, J lost 8 bases, and 7 bases stayed unmatched. Per the germline V gene, CDR1 is MNHEY and CDR2 is SVGAGI. The CDR3 DNA is TGTGCCAGCAGATCTAGCGGGAGCTTCGATGAGCAGTTCTTC. The encoded protein is CASRSSGSFDEQFF.

This clonotype has only a few counts. CDR3 DNA: TGCAGCGTCTCGCGGACTAGCGGCTCCTACAATGAGCAGTTCTTC. Translated: CSVSRTSGSYNEQFF. The V and J genes are TRBV29-1 and TRBJ2-1; TRBD2 matches at 10 bases. Germline values: CDR1 SQVTM, CDR2 ANQGSEA. The length of the CDR3 is 15 residues. The V gene end was trimmed by 6 bases and the J gene end by 0 bases; junction bases not matched to a gene: 5.

This clonotype came up a few times. The chain carries TRBV5-6 and TRBJ2-1, with TRBD1 matching over 10 bases. Trimming at V came to 4 bases and at J to 7 bases, leaving 8 bases not matched to a gene. CDR3 size: 15 residues. Germline assignment: CDR1 SGHDT and CDR2 YYEEEE. In DNA, the CDR3 is TGTGCCAGCAGCGGGGGACAGGGGAAACTTAATGAGCAGTTCTTC. The encoded protein is CASSGGQGKLNEQFF. Supplemented by reference TRBV5-6 and TRBJ2-1, the full variable domain reads DAGVTQSPTHLIKTRGQQVTLRCSPKSGHDTVSWYQQALGQGPQFIFQYYEEEERQRGNFPDRFSGHQFPNYSSELNVNALLLGDSALYLCASSGGQGKLNEQFFGPGTRLTVL.

This clonotype was picked up a small number of times. This chain joins TRBV27 and TRBJ2-1, with D unclear. Trimming took off 6 bases at V and 8 bases at J, with 5 bases between the two ends. Germline assignment: CDR1 MNHEY and CDR2 SMNVEV (reference sequence). The CDR3 consists of 10 residues. The CDR3 DNA reads as TGTGCCAGCAGGCGTCATGAGCAGTTCTTC. Encoded protein: CASRRHEQFF.